A selection of T cell receptor beta chains follows, all from one sample in a study of T cell repertoires in cytomegalovirus infection. TCRdb reprocessed the reads with MiXCR, giving one entry per CDR3 protein. The sample lists hundreds of thousands of distinct CDR3 sequences, 9.5% seen once, with 4.3% in the top ten. Sequences were obtained from PBMCs. The receptor set was obtained from a human donor in good health (CMV status not recorded). Some clones in this sample may be carry-over from other donors' samples. The CDR3 runs from the conserved cysteine through the conserved F or W. A D gene is named only where the DNA matches it firmly. Clone size is not always given. Where it is, it says once, few, many or a class for expanded clones.

J: TRBJ2-3
size: few
V: TRBV11-2
D: NA
DNA: TGTGCCAGCAGCTCCAACGTAGATACGCAGTATTTT
CDR3: CASSSNVDTQYF

J: TRBJ1-5
size: many
V: TRBV7-2
D: NA
DNA: TGTGCCAGCAGCTTAAGGTCCGGGGCAGGGAACCAGCCCCAGCATTTT
CDR3: CASSLRSGAGNQPQHF

J: TRBJ2-1
size: NA
V: TRBV15
D: TRBD2
DNA: TGTGCCACAAGGGCGAGCGGGGGGGTATCCTACAATGAGCAGTTCTTC
CDR3: CATRASGGVSYNEQFF

J: TRBJ2-1
size: NA
V: TRBV4-3
D: TRBD2
DNA: TGCGCCAGCAGCCTGTACTGGAGCCAGCGGGGGGCCTACAATGAGCAGTTCTTC
CDR3: CASSLYWSQRGAYNEQFF

J: TRBJ1-1
size: NA
V: TRBV7-2
D: NA
DNA: TGTGCCAGCAGCTTAGTTGGGTCAGCGGGGAAGAACACTGAAGCTTTCTTT
CDR3: CASSLVGSAGKNTEAFF

J: TRBJ1-2
size: NA
V: TRBV5-1
D: NA
DNA: TGCGCCAGCAGCGACGGGACAATCTACTACACCTTC
CDR3: CASSDGTIYYTF

J: TRBJ2-6
size: NA
V: TRBV7-4
D: NA
DNA: TGTGCCAGCAGCCGATACATCCCCCTCTCTGGGGCCAACGTCCTGACTTTC
CDR3: CASSRYIPLSGANVLTF

J: TRBJ2-7
size: many
V: TRBV7-8
D: TRBD1
DNA: TGTGCCAGCAGGGCAGGGGGTGGGAGCTCCTACGAGCAGTACTTC
CDR3: CASRAGGGSSYEQYF

J: TRBJ2-5
size: NA
V: TRBV11-1
D: NA
DNA: TGTGCCAGCAGTAGGGCGAGGGAGACCCAGTACTTC
CDR3: CASSRARETQYF

J: TRBJ1-5
size: NA
V: TRBV4-1
D: NA
DNA: TGCGCCAGCAGCCAAGATATCGGAAACAATCAGCCCCAGCATTTT
CDR3: CASSQDIGNNQPQHF

J: TRBJ2-7
size: many
V: TRBV7-4
D: NA
DNA: TGTGCCAGCAGCTTAGGGGTAATCTACGAGCAGTACTTC
CDR3: CASSLGVIYEQYF

J: TRBJ2-3
size: NA
V: TRBV5-4
D: TRBD1
DNA: TGTGCCAGCAGCTCCGAGCGACAGGGGGTCCTCACAGATACGCAGTATTTT
CDR3: CASSSERQGVLTDTQYF

J: TRBJ1-3
size: many
V: TRBV6-2/TRBV6-3
D: NA
DNA: TGTGCCAGCAGTTACCGGAAAGCCTCTGGAAACACCATATATTTT
CDR3: CASSYRKASGNTIYF

J: TRBJ2-1
size: NA
V: TRBV13
D: NA
DNA: TGTGCCAGCAGCTTAGTTCTCCAGTACAATGAGCAGTTCTTC
CDR3: CASSLVLQYNEQFF

J: TRBJ2-3
size: few
V: TRBV7-3
D: TRBD2
DNA: TGTGCCAGCAGCTTAAGGCCAGCGGGAGGGTTACATACGCAGTATTTT
CDR3: CASSLRPAGGLHTQYF

J: TRBJ2-1
size: few
V: TRBV27
D: NA
DNA: TGTGCCAGCAGTTACAAGGCGACCAGCTCCTACAATGAGCAGTTCTTC
CDR3: CASSYKATSSYNEQFF

J: TRBJ2-5
size: many
V: TRBV7-2
D: TRBD1
DNA: TGTGCCAGCAGCACGTACAGGGGGCGGCAAGAGACCCAGTACTTC
CDR3: CASSTYRGRQETQYF

J: TRBJ1-5
size: few
V: TRBV7-8
D: NA
DNA: TGTGCCAGCAGCTTATCGGGGGATTACAGCAATCAGCCCCAGCATTTT
CDR3: CASSLSGDYSNQPQHF

J: TRBJ1-1
size: many
V: TRBV7-2
D: NA
DNA: TGTGCCAGCAGCTCCACAACCGGGGGGTTTGAAGCTTTCTTT
CDR3: CASSSTTGGFEAFF

J: TRBJ2-7
size: NA
V: TRBV18
D: TRBD1
DNA: TGTGCCAGTCAAGAAACCGGGACAGGGATCGGCGAGCAGTACTTC
CDR3: CASQETGTGIGEQYF

J: TRBJ1-5
size: few
V: TRBV20-1
D: NA
DNA: TGCAGTGTTAGAGCGGGAGTAAATCAGCCCCAGCATTTT
CDR3: CSVRAGVNQPQHF

J: TRBJ2-1
size: many
V: TRBV11-2
D: NA
DNA: TGTGCCAGCCAGCTAGGCGGTAGCTCCTACAATGAGCAGTTCTTC
CDR3: CASQLGGSSYNEQFF

J: TRBJ2-4
size: few
V: TRBV10-3
D: TRBD1
DNA: TGTGCCATCAGTGACGGGGACAGAGGAAACATTCAGTACTTC
CDR3: CAISDGDRGNIQYF

J: TRBJ2-1
size: few
V: TRBV7-8
D: NA
DNA: TGTGCCAGCACCTCAGGGGTAGGTGAGCAGTTCTTC
CDR3: CASTSGVGEQFF

J: TRBJ2-3
size: NA
V: TRBV30
D: NA
DNA: TGTGCCTGGAGTGTAGGGATTTCTAGCACAGATACGCAGTATTTT
CDR3: CAWSVGISSTDTQYF

J: TRBJ1-5
size: many
V: TRBV4-3
D: NA
DNA: TGCGCCAGCAGCCAAGGCCAGGGGAACAATCAGCCCCAGCATTTT
CDR3: CASSQGQGNNQPQHF

J: TRBJ1-5
size: NA
V: TRBV18
D: TRBD1
DNA: TGTGCCAGCTCACCTCCGGGACAGGGTTTCCAGCCCCAGCATTTT
CDR3: CASSPPGQGFQPQHF

J: TRBJ2-7
size: many
V: TRBV7-2
D: NA
DNA: TGTGCCAGCAGCTTAGGCCAAACTGGGGAGCAGTACTTC
CDR3: CASSLGQTGEQYF

J: TRBJ2-3
size: many
V: TRBV27
D: NA
DNA: TGTGCCAGCAGTTTATCGGAGGGGGCAGATACGCAGTATTTT
CDR3: CASSLSEGADTQYF

J: TRBJ1-6
size: NA
V: TRBV10-2
D: NA
DNA: TGCGCCAGCCGCCCCAGCCAGGAATTGAATTCACCCCTCCACTTT
CDR3: CASRPSQELNSPLHF

J: TRBJ2-7
size: few
V: TRBV9
D: NA
DNA: TGTGCCAGCAGCGTAGCGGGGGAATCCTACGAGCAGTACTTC
CDR3: CASSVAGESYEQYF

J: TRBJ1-3
size: once
V: TRBV12-3/TRBV12-4
D: NA
DNA: TGTGCCAGCACCCAACAGGGAATAGCTGGAAACACCATATATTTT
CDR3: CASTQQGIAGNTIYF

J: TRBJ2-1
size: few
V: TRBV6-5
D: NA
DNA: TGTGCCAGCAGTTCCACCCTGGGTGAGCAGTTCTTC
CDR3: CASSSTLGEQFF

J: TRBJ1-1
size: few
V: TRBV12-3/TRBV12-4
D: NA
DNA: TGTGCCAGCAGTAAACGACCGGGAGGGACTGAAGCTTTCTTT
CDR3: CASSKRPGGTEAFF

J: TRBJ1-1
size: NA
V: TRBV20-1
D: NA
DNA: TGCAGTGCGCCCGAGAACACTGAAGCTTTCTTT
CDR3: CSAPENTEAFF

J: TRBJ2-3
size: once
V: TRBV19
D: NA
DNA: TGTGCCAGTAGTACATCAGGGCTGCGAACAGATACGCAGTATTTT
CDR3: CASSTSGLRTDTQYF

J: TRBJ2-3
size: many
V: TRBV7-2
D: TRBD2
DNA: TGTGCCAGCAGCTTGACGGGGGGGCCGAGAACAGATACGCAGTATTTT
CDR3: CASSLTGGPRTDTQYF

J: TRBJ1-2
size: many
V: TRBV7-2
D: TRBD1
DNA: TGTGCCAGCAACAGCTTCGGGGTAGACAGGGCTGGCTACACCTTC
CDR3: CASNSFGVDRAGYTF

J: TRBJ1-1
size: many
V: TRBV7-9
D: NA
DNA: TGTGCCAGCAGACTTCCTTTTGTGCTTGGCATGAACACTGAAGCTTTCTTT
CDR3: CASRLPFVLGMNTEAFF

J: TRBJ2-5
size: many
V: TRBV7-2
D: NA
DNA: TGTGCCAGCAGCCGGGGCACCTTATACCAAGAGACCCAGTACTTC
CDR3: CASSRGTLYQETQYF

J: TRBJ2-2
size: many
V: TRBV7-6
D: TRBD1
DNA: TGTGCCAGCAGCACCGGACAGGGCCCGAACACCGGGGAGCTGTTTTTT
CDR3: CASSTGQGPNTGELFF

J: TRBJ2-7
size: many
V: TRBV6-1
D: NA
DNA: TGTGCCAGCATCGGACAGAGCTACGAGCAGTACTTC
CDR3: CASIGQSYEQYF

J: TRBJ1-6
size: NA
V: TRBV7-3
D: NA
DNA: TGTGCCAGCAGCTCGGGGTCAGGTGGTTCACCCCTCCACTTT
CDR3: CASSSGSGGSPLHF

J: TRBJ2-7
size: few
V: TRBV12-3/TRBV12-4
D: NA
DNA: TGTGCCAGCAGTCTTTTAGGGGGGTTGGCCGAGCAGTACTTC
CDR3: CASSLLGGLAEQYF

J: TRBJ2-1
size: NA
V: TRBV29-1
D: NA
DNA: TGCAGCGTTGAACAGCGGGTCTCCTACAATGAGCAGTTCTTC
CDR3: CSVEQRVSYNEQFF

J: TRBJ2-1
size: few
V: TRBV11-2
D: NA
DNA: TGTGCCAGCAGCTTAGATCCCCTAGCGTTTAGCTCCTACAATGAGCAGTTCTTC
CDR3: CASSLDPLAFSSYNEQFF

J: TRBJ2-5
size: many
V: TRBV7-2
D: NA
DNA: TGTGCCAGCAGCTACCAAGGGGCGACTGTCGAGACCCAGTACTTC
CDR3: CASSYQGATVETQYF

J: TRBJ1-1
size: NA
V: TRBV6-2/TRBV6-3
D: NA
DNA: TGTACCAGCAGTTATCTCGCTGAAGCTTTCTTT
CDR3: CTSSYLAEAFF

J: TRBJ2-1
size: many
V: TRBV7-7
D: NA
DNA: TGTGCCAGCAGCTTGAATCAAGCGGTGAATGAGCAGTTCTTC
CDR3: CASSLNQAVNEQFF